This T cell receptor beta chain comes out of a study of blood T cell repertoires in COVID-19. Trimming left V 1 base short and J 14 bases short, with 21 bases between. The CDR3 is 16 amino acids. Germline CDR1 and CDR2: SGHVS and FQNEAQ. Repertoires were generated with immunoSEQ multiplex PCR, while TCRdb's copy carries only in-frame clones and drops some. The profile shows roughly 140,000 clones, 81% of them singletons. This clonotype originated in a human donor in a cohort sampled during active COVID-19. Sequencing was done on a sample of peripheral blood. V usage is TRBV7-8 and J usage is TRBJ1-6, with D possibly being TRBD1 (6 bases). Here the CDR3 reads CASSLGVQRQASSLHF. CDR3 DNA: TGTGCCAGCAGCTTAGGGGTCCAAAGACAGGCCTCATCCCTCCACTTT.